These 9 T cell receptor gamma chains were all obtained from the same sample, sequenced in a study of γδ T cells in repeated Plasmodium falciparum infection. Gammadelta T cells were flow-sorted from PBMC into Vgamma9/Vdelta2+ and Vdelta2-negative populations for bulk analysis. TCRdb re-called clones from the multiplex PCR reads using CATT. The data contain 25,000 to 30,000 gamma-chain clones, under 3% of them singletons. What was sequenced was gamma-delta T cells from blood. The receptor set was obtained from a pool of human donors (malaria-infected and uninfected, not separated).

This clone was detected many times. The chain carries TRGV9 and TRGJ1 or TRGJ2. CDR3 length: 15 amino acids. CDR1 and CDR2 (germline): GITISATS, ISYDGTV (reference sequence). The V and J ends lost 0 bases and 5 bases, in that order; junction bases with no gene match: 10. As DNA, the CDR3 is TGTGCCTTGTGGGAGGTGCAGGAACAGGATTATAAGAAACTCTTT. Its translation is CALWEVQEQDYKKLF.

This clone occurred a few times. This probably arose from a read error, given a far larger clone one base away. The sample holds other DNA sequences that translate to the same CDR3. This sequence joins TRGV9 and TRGJP. The CDR3 loop spans 19 amino acids. V lost 0 bases and J lost 11; bases outside the gene matches: 16. Germline CDR1 GITISATS, CDR2 ISYDGTV (reference sequence). In DNA, the CDR3 is TGTGCCTTGTGGGAGGTGAAGGGTCCGCATGAACTGGGCAAAAAAATCAAGGTATTT. Encoded protein: CALWEVKGPHELGKKIKVF.

This clone was picked up many times. The CDR3 region is CATWDGLMKLF. The CDR3 region has the DNA TGTGCCACCTGGGACGGGCTTATGAAACTCTTT. The chain carries TRGV2 and TRGJ1 or TRGJ2. This CDR3 spans 11 amino acids. V was pared by 0 bases and J by 12 bases, with 5 bases of the junction left unmatched. Germline V gene sequence: CDR1 EGSNGY, CDR2 YDSYNSKV.

Only a few counts were recorded for this clone. The protein recorded in TCRdb matches a much larger clone and deviates from this DNA's translation at residue 7, suggesting a read error; the protein here is obtained by translating the DNA. This rearrangement joins TRGV9 to TRGJ1 or TRGJ2. The CDR3 is 10 amino acids. Germline V CDR1 and CDR2: GITISATS, ISYDGTV (reference sequence). After removal of 5 bases from V and 12 bases from J, the junction contained 7 bases not matched to a gene. CDR3 DNA sequence: TGTGCCTTGTGGGGTTCCAGGAAACTCTTT. This encodes CALWGSRKLF.

The sample holds many counts of this clone. The protein recorded in TCRdb matches a much larger clone and deviates from this DNA's translation at residue 6, suggesting a read error; the protein here is obtained by translating the DNA. The same CDR3 can be traced to other DNA sequences in this sample. The chain recombines TRGV9 with TRGJP. V shed 6 bases and J 4 bases; nucleotides not matched to a gene: 6. The germline V gene encodes CDR1 GITISATS and CDR2 ISYDGTV (reference sequence). The CDR3 spans 16 residues. Here the CDR3 DNA reads TGTGCCTTGTGGAGAAGACAAGAGTTGGGCAAAAAAATCAAGGTATTT. Amino acids: CALWRRQELGKKIKVF.

This clone was counted a few times. TCRdb's protein for this DNA is that of a much larger clone and differs from the translation at residue 4, likely a read error; the protein shown is the DNA translation. V usage is TRGV9 and J usage is TRGJ1 or TRGJ2. CDR1 GITISATS and CDR2 ISYDGTV come from the germline V gene (reference sequence). V gave up 9 bases and J gave up 7 bases; unmatched junction bases: 9. The CDR3 is 11 amino acids. CDR3 sequence: CALRVRYKKLF. The CDR3 DNA reads as TGTGCCTTGCGGGTGAGGTATAAGAAACTCTTT.

This clone was recorded a few times. TCRdb shows a much larger clone's protein in place of this DNA's translation, and the two differ at residue 8, likely through a read error; the protein shown is translated from the DNA. The rearrangement uses TRGV9 and TRGJ1 or TRGJ2. No J gene is reported in TCRdb; it was inferred here by comparing the DNA with germline. Trimming removed 0 bases from V and 0 bases from J; junction bases left unmatched: 17. The CDR3 has 19 amino acids. Looked up from germline, CDR1 is GITISATS and CDR2 is ISYDGTV (reference sequence). CDR3 residues: CALWEVPVDRLENYYKKLF. The CDR3, as DNA: TGTGCCTTGTGGGAGGTGCCTGTTGATCGACTAGAGAATTATTATAAGAAACTCTTT.

This clone was seen a handful of times. This DNA translates differently at residue 11 from the TCRdb protein, which is that of a much larger clone; a read error is likely, and the protein shown is the DNA's own translation. The chain is built from TRGV9 and TRGJ1 or TRGJ2. Germline matching of the DNA provided the J gene here, since TCRdb leaves it blank. Germline values: CDR1 GITISATS, CDR2 ISYDGTV (reference sequence). The CDR3 contains 15 residues. CDR3 sequence reads: CALWEVLGNYHKKLF. For the CDR3, the DNA is TGTGCCTTGTGGGAGGTGCTAGGGAATTATCATAAGAAACTCTTT.

This clone turned up a few times. For this DNA, TCRdb reports the protein of a much larger clone, which diverges at residue 9, most likely from a read error; the protein presented here is translated directly from the DNA. The chain joins TRGV9 to TRGJP1. No J gene is reported in TCRdb; it was inferred here by comparing the DNA with germline. Germline trimming cut 3 bases from V and 0 bases from J; bases unmatched to any gene: 10. The CDR3 is 17 amino acids. Germline V gene lookup returns CDR1 GITISATS and CDR2 ISYDGTV (reference sequence). The CDR3 protein is CALWEPRTNTTGWFKIF. CDR3 DNA: TGTGCCTTGTGGGAGCCCCGAACTAATACCACTGGTTGGTTCAAGATATTT.